This T cell receptor (beta chain) was sequenced in a study of blood T cells in healthy people across ages. Alongside a J-beta primer mix, a sample-barcoded 5' primer served in a second PCR lasting 7 to 11 cycles. TCRdb called the 5' RACE reads again in MiXCR, with one record for every CDR3 protein. The sample carries hundreds of thousands of distinct CDR3 sequences, around three fifths recorded once. The ends lost 7 bases at V and 2 bases at J; junction bases unmatched: 9. This CDR3 comprises 15 residues. The chain combines TRBV12-3 or TRBV12-4 with TRBJ1-2, with 8 bases that match TRBD1. Material: blood. This TCR was sampled from a man between 60 and 70 years old in good health. The CDR3 reads CASTDRVLGNYGYTF. The CDR3 DNA is TGTGCCAGCACGGACAGGGTCCTTGGGAACTATGGCTACACCTTC.